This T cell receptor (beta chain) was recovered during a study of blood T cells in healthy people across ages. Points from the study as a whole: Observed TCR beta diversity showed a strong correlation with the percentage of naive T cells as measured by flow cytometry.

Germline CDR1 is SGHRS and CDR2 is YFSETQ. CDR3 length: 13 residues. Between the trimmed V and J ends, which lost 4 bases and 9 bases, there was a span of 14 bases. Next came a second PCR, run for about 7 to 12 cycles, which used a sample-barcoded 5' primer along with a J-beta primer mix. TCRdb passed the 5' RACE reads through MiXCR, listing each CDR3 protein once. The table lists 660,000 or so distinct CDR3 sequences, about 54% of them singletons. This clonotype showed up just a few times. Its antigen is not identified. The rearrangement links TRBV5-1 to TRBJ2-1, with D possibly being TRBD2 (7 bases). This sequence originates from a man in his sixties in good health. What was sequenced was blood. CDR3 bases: TGCGCCAGCAGCGTTGGGGGGGCTCGTGAGCAGTTCTTC. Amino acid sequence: CASSVGGAREQFF.